One and the same sample provided the 18 T cell receptor beta chains below, sequenced in a study of blood T cell repertoires in COVID-19. Sequencing used immunoSEQ multiplex PCR; TCRdb keeps in-frame clones, though not all of them. This sample yields about 49,000 clones, of which approximately 70% are seen a single time; about 9.1% belongs to the top ten. Sequenced: peripheral blood. The receptors here all came from a woman between 65 and 79 years old with acute or convalescent COVID-19.

The chain uses TRBV28 and TRBJ2-7, with D possibly matching TRBD2 (6 bases). Germline CDR1 and CDR2: MDHEN and SYDVKM. The germline V and J ends were trimmed by 4 bases and 0 bases, with 19 bases remaining between them. The CDR3 is made up of 17 amino acids. The CDR3 is CASSSSPWDGSSYEQYF. Here the CDR3 DNA reads TGTGCCAGCAGTTCCTCCCCCTGGGACGGGAGCTCCTACGAGCAGTACTTC.

The chain carries TRBV11-2 and TRBJ1-3; D not certain. The germline V and J ends were trimmed by 5 bases and 2 bases, with 16 bases remaining between them. Germline V gene lookup returns CDR1 SGHAT and CDR2 FQNNGV. The CDR3 is 16 residues long. The CDR3: CASSRPHGRAGNTIYF. The CDR3 DNA reads TGTGCCAGCAGCCGCCCCCATGGCCGGGCTGGAAACACCATATATTTT. Filled out from reference TRBV11-2 and TRBJ1-3, the complete variable domain reads EAGVAQSPRYKIIEKRQSVAFWCNPISGHATLYWYQQILGQGPKLLIQFQNNGVVDDSQLPKDRFSAERLKGVDSTLKIQPAKLEDSAVYLCASSRPHGRAGNTIYFGEGSWLTVV.

CDR3 nucleotide sequence: TGTGCCAGCAGTGAAGACAGGACCTCCTACGAGCAGTACTTC. This gives the protein CASSEDRTSYEQYF. The chain employs TRBV2 and TRBJ2-7; D is perhaps TRBD1 (5 bases). The CDR3 spans 14 residues. The V gene lost 1 base and the J gene lost 0 bases, with 7 bases spanning the gap. The V gene's germline CDR1 is SNHLY and CDR2 FYNNEI.

This chain uses TRBV5-6 with TRBJ2-1; D unclear. The ends were cut back, 3 bases at V and 5 bases at J, with 3 bases in the middle. The germline V gene has CDR1 SGHDT and CDR2 YYEEEE. This CDR3 spans 11 amino acids. DNA of the CDR3: TGTGCCAGCAGCTCTCACAATGAGCAGTTCTTC. Translation: CASSSHNEQFF.

This clone was recorded a few times. The chain employs TRBV2 and TRBJ2-6; D is perhaps TRBD1 (5 bases). V dropped 6 bases and J dropped 6 bases, with 6 bases sitting between them. In germline, CDR1 is SNHLY, CDR2 FYNNEI. The CDR3 sequence is 12 residues long. The chain's CDR3 is CASSREANVLTF. CDR3 DNA: TGTGCCAGCAGCAGGGAGGCCAACGTCCTGACTTTC.

The V call is TRBV11-2, the J call TRBJ1-2, with 7 nucleotides matching TRBD1. From germline, CDR1 is SGHAT and CDR2 FQNNGV. J lost 4 bases, V lost 5 bases, and 13 bases had no gene match. The CDR3 is 16 amino acids. CDR3: CASSALRDSTSYGYTF. CDR3 in DNA: TGTGCCAGCAGCGCCCTCCGGGACAGCACGTCCTATGGCTACACCTTC.

At least ten counts were recorded for this clone. The chain joins TRBV5-5 to TRBJ1-1; D gene uncertain. The CDR3 spans 13 residues. The V gene lost 4 bases and the J gene lost 2 bases, with 9 bases spanning the gap. Germline lookup yields CDR1 SGHKS and CDR2 YYEKEE (reference sequence). This CDR3 reads CASSLGINTEAFF. CDR3 nucleotide sequence: TGTGCCAGCAGCCTAGGAATCAACACTGAAGCTTTCTTT.

This clone was seen only a few times. J is TRBJ1-1 and V is TRBV7-2; a possible D gene is TRBD1 (5 bases). Trimming took 1 base from V and 7 from J, leaving 7 bases between them. Germline-derived CDR1 and CDR2 are SGHTA and FQGNSA. The CDR3 runs 12 residues. The CDR3 spells CASSLVGGEAFF. DNA of the CDR3: TGTGCCAGCAGCTTAGTGGGGGGTGAAGCTTTCTTT.

The gene calls are TRBV28 and TRBJ1-5, with 10 positions matching TRBD1. CDR3 size: 15 residues. After removal of 6 bases from V and 5 bases from J, the junction contained 7 bases not matched to a gene. Germline V gene data show CDR1 as MDHEN and CDR2 as SYDVKM. CDR3 DNA: TGTGCCAGCAGCCGTGGGACAGGGGCCTATCAGCCCCAGCATTTT. This codes for CASSRGTGAYQPQHF.

The chain carries TRBV7-2 and TRBJ2-7; TRBD2 matches 11 bases. The junction had 4 bases not matched to a gene; V was cut back by 1 base and J by 2 bases. Germline V gene sequence: CDR1 SGHTA, CDR2 FQGNSA. This CDR3 is built from 16 residues. This CDR3 reads CASSLDLAGGTYEQYF. The CDR3 DNA reads as TGTGCCAGCAGCTTAGATCTAGCGGGAGGAACCTACGAGCAGTACTTC.

The genes are TRBV18 and TRBJ1-2, with 7 nucleotides matching TRBD1. Germline values: CDR1 KGHSH, CDR2 LQKENI. Trimming at V came to 3 bases and at J to 2 bases, leaving 12 bases not matched to a gene. The CDR3 is made up of 17 amino acids. In nucleotides, the CDR3 is TGTGCCAGCTCACCGTCCGCAGGGGGGTGGTCCAACTATGGCTACACCTTC. It translates to CASSPSAGGWSNYGYTF.

The chain combines TRBV29-1 with TRBJ2-7, with 9 positions matching TRBD1. This CDR3 contains 12 residues. V trimming: 7 bases; J trimming: 6 bases; junction bases outside the gene matches: 7. Germline CDR1 is SQVTM and CDR2 is ANQGSEA. The CDR3 sequence: CSASGQGREQYF. The CDR3, as DNA: TGCAGCGCCTCGGGACAGGGTCGCGAGCAGTACTTC.

The sample holds a few counts of this clone. The gene calls are TRBV10-1 and TRBJ2-7; the match to TRBD1 covers 11 bases. V shed 3 bases and J 5 bases; nucleotides not matched to a gene: 3. Germline values: CDR1 WNHNN, CDR2 SYGVQD (reference sequence). This CDR3 has 14 amino acids. The CDR3 is CASSDGTGGDEQYF. The CDR3 DNA reads TGCGCCAGCAGTGATGGGACAGGGGGGGACGAGCAGTACTTC.

The CDR3 nucleotides read TGTGCCAGCTCACCCCGGACAGGGGGGGTTGGGGCCAACGTCCTGACTTTC. Encoded protein: CASSPRTGGVGANVLTF. The V gene is TRBV18, the J gene TRBJ2-6; 10 bases agree with TRBD1. V lost 3 bases to trimming and J lost 3 bases; unmatched junction nucleotides: 5. Germline V gives CDR1 KGHSH, CDR2 LQKENI. The CDR3 sequence is 17 residues long.

V and J are TRBV5-1 and TRBJ2-3; D remains ambiguous. Germline CDR1 is SGHRS and CDR2 is YFSETQ. The V end lost 3 bases, the J end lost 5 bases, and 10 bases lay between the germline ends. The CDR3 totals 13 residues. CDR3 in DNA: TGCGCCAGCAGCTCTAGACCAAGAGATACGCAGTATTTT. Protein sequence: CASSSRPRDTQYF.

J is TRBJ1-5 and V is TRBV2, with D perhaps TRBD1 (5 bases). Germline V gene lookup returns CDR1 SNHLY and CDR2 FYNNEI. The CDR3 loop spans 13 amino acids. Trimming took 8 bases from V and 2 from J, leaving 10 bases between them. CDR3 protein: CASAGEGNQPQHF. CDR3 sequence (DNA): TGTGCCAGCGCGGGGGAGGGCAATCAGCCCCAGCATTTT.

The chain has TRBV7-2 and TRBJ2-1; D perhaps matches TRBD1 (6 bases). V was clipped by 4 bases and J by 7 bases, with 23 bases between them. This CDR3 contains 17 residues. The germline gives CDR1 SGHTA, CDR2 FQGNSA. The CDR3 loop is CASSSLGPAQGVNEQFF. The CDR3, as DNA: TGTGCCAGCAGCTCTTTAGGGCCAGCACAGGGAGTTAATGAGCAGTTCTTC.

The V call is TRBV2, the J call TRBJ1-2, with 9 positions matching TRBD1. Germline V lookup: CDR1 SNHLY, CDR2 FYNNEI. V lost 9 bases and J lost 4; bases outside the gene matches: 6. The CDR3 runs to 13 residues. In DNA, the CDR3 is TGTGCCAGTCGCGCGGGACAGGGCTATGGCTACACCTTC. As protein: CASRAGQGYGYTF.